The 18 T cell receptor beta chains below all came from one sample that was sequenced in a study of a mutant IDH1 vaccine in newly diagnosed glioma. Described time point: baseline, week 1 (first vaccination visit). Regarding treatment: pre-vaccination baseline after standard-of-care therapy. TCRdb keeps only in-frame clones here, not all; method: immunoSEQ multiplex PCR. Of over 45,000 clones in the sample, 75% to 95% are singletons; the top ten hold 2.6%. The source was PBMCs, collected from a glioma patient treated with radiotherapy, temozolomide or both. All receptors come from a man aged 45-65 years with glioma.

V gene TRBV5-1 combines with J gene TRBJ2-5; D is perhaps TRBD1 (6 bases). Germline V gene sequence: CDR1 SGHRS, CDR2 YFSETQ. CDR3 length: 13 residues. V lost 6 bases to trimming and J lost 1 base, with 10 bases between them. The CDR3 nucleotides are TGCGCCAGCAAAAGGGACACCCAAGAGACCCAGTACTTC. It is translated as CASKRDTQETQYF.

The chain is built from TRBV6-6 and TRBJ1-2; D perhaps matches TRBD1 (5 bases). Trimming pared 0 bases from V and 6 bases from J, leaving 11 bases between. CDR1 is MNHNY and CDR2 is SVGAGI in the germline V gene (reference sequence). The CDR3 extends over 14 amino acids. DNA for the CDR3: TGTGCCAGCAGTTACTCGTCTGGGGCAGATGGCTACACCTTC. Its protein is CASSYSSGADGYTF.

V is TRBV7-6 and J is TRBJ1-6; possible D gene TRBD1, 6 bases. Trimming took 4 bases from V and 5 from J, leaving 12 bases between them. Germline loops: CDR1 SGHVS, CDR2 FNYEAQ. The CDR3 covers 15 residues. CDR3 protein: CASSYRAGDNSPLHF. The CDR3 coding sequence is TGTGCCAGCAGCTACCGGGCAGGGGATAATTCACCCCTCCACTTT.

CDR3 sequence (DNA): TGTGCCAGTAGTATGGGTTACGAGCAGTACTTC. Encoded protein: CASSMGYEQYF. The chain joins TRBV19 to TRBJ2-7; D is ambiguous. CDR3 length: 11 amino acids. V was trimmed by 3 bases and J by 4 bases, leaving 4 bases between them. CDR1 and CDR2 from the germline V gene are LNHDA and SQIVND (reference sequence).

This chain joins TRBV5-1 and TRBJ2-3; D not resolved. There are 14 residues in the CDR3. V shed 0 bases and J shed 6 bases, with 11 bases lying between them. Germline V gene sequence: CDR1 SGHRS, CDR2 YFSETQ. Written as DNA, the CDR3 is TGCGCCAGCAGCTTGGAACGGTTTCCGGATACGCAGTATTTT. It codes for CASSLERFPDTQYF.

The chain recombines TRBV19 with TRBJ2-6; D is perhaps TRBD1 or TRBD2 (5 bases each). Trimming removed 6 bases at V and 3 bases at J, with 15 bases between. The CDR3 contains 16 residues. Germline lookup yields CDR1 LNHDA and CDR2 SQIVND (reference sequence). Here the CDR3 DNA reads TGTGCCAGTAGGACGGCAGGGACGTATGGGGCCAACGTCCTGACTTTC. Translated: CASRTAGTYGANVLTF.

CDR3 coding DNA: TGTGCCAGCAGTGACAGGGGGTTGGTCGGGGAGCTGTTTTTT. It encodes CASSDRGLVGELFF. The gene calls are TRBV2 and TRBJ2-2, with 7 bases aligning to TRBD1. V dropped 3 bases and J dropped 7; count of bases not matched to a gene: 5. The CDR3 is made up of 14 amino acids. CDR1 is SNHLY and CDR2 is FYNNEI in the germline V gene.

The V call is TRBV6-5, the J call TRBJ2-7; a weak D match, TRBD2 (5 bases). This CDR3 comprises 16 residues. Germline values: CDR1 MNHEY, CDR2 SVGAGI. With 0 bases removed from V and 4 bases from J, the gap between germline ends came to 16 bases. CDR3 region: CASSYSTGSPGYEQYF. In DNA, the CDR3 is TGTGCCAGCAGTTACTCGACGGGAAGCCCTGGTTACGAGCAGTACTTC.

This clone was recorded a few times. V and J are TRBV28 and TRBJ2-6; 9 bases are a match to TRBD1. The CDR3 length is 14 residues. CDR1 is MDHEN and CDR2 is SYDVKM in the germline V gene. V shed 8 bases, J shed 3 bases, and the junction held 2 bases outside the gene matches. This chain's CDR3 is CASGQGYGANVLTF. In DNA, the CDR3 is TGTGCCAGCGGACAGGGGTATGGGGCCAACGTCCTGACTTTC.

The V gene is TRBV6-5, the J gene TRBJ1-6; D gene uncertain. Germline assignment: CDR1 MNHEY and CDR2 SVGAGI. This CDR3 is 15 amino acids long. V was shortened by 4 bases and J by 11 bases, with 18 bases between the two germline ends. CDR3 in DNA: TGTGCCAGCAGTTCCCCGGGCCTTGCAGGCGCACCCCTCCACTTT. It is translated as CASSSPGLAGAPLHF.

The rearrangement uses TRBV6-6 and TRBJ2-1; 9 bases match TRBD1. J gave up 6 bases and V 5 bases, and 11 bases lay outside the gene matches. Germline CDR1 MNHNY, CDR2 SVGAGI (reference sequence). The length of the CDR3 is 16 residues. The CDR3 DNA sequence: TGTGCCAGCAGTCTCGGACAGGGGAAGTTTTCCAATGAGCAGTTCTTC. Its protein is CASSLGQGKFSNEQFF.

The gene calls are TRBV10-3 and TRBJ1-6; D unresolved. Germline V gene data show CDR1 as ENHRY and CDR2 as SYGVKD. The CDR3 extends over 13 amino acids. Trimming left V 3 bases short and J 7 bases short, with 7 bases between. The CDR3 here is CAISDLQNSPLHF. The CDR3 region has the DNA TGTGCCATCAGTGATTTACAGAATTCACCCCTCCACTTT.

This chain connects TRBV7-2 to TRBJ1-1; possible D gene TRBD1, 5 bases. This CDR3 region has 13 residues. The V and J ends lost 4 bases and 4 bases respectively, with 10 bases between them. CDR1 and CDR2 from the germline V gene are SGHTA and FQGNSA. CDR3 sequence: CASSSGFFTEAFF. The DNA for the CDR3 is TGTGCCAGCAGCTCAGGGTTCTTCACTGAAGCTTTCTTT. The variable domain in full, completed from reference TRBV7-2 and TRBJ1-1, reads GAGVSQSPSNKVTEKGKDVELRCDPISGHTALYWYRQSLGQGLEFLIYFQGNSAPDKSGLPSDRFSAERTGGSVSTLTIQRTQQEDSAVYLCASSSGFFTEAFFGQGTRLTVV.

The genes are TRBV28 and TRBJ2-7, with 10 bases identical to TRBD2. This CDR3 comprises 14 residues. V trimming: 6 bases; J trimming: 6 bases; junction bases outside the gene matches: 8. Germline V gene lookup returns CDR1 MDHEN and CDR2 SYDVKM. DNA of the CDR3: TGTGCCAGCAGAGGACTAGCGGACTCGGGCGAGCAGTACTTC. This encodes CASRGLADSGEQYF.

V usage is TRBV5-3 and J usage is TRBJ2-3, with D maybe TRBD2 (5 bases). TRBV5-3 belongs to the ORF category, with a function that is uncertain. The CDR3 has 16 amino acids. Trimming took off 2 bases at V and 4 bases at J, with 17 bases between the two ends. CDR3 residues: CARSFLPSGKPDTQYF. For the CDR3, the DNA is TGTGCCAGAAGCTTCTTACCATCGGGAAAACCAGATACGCAGTATTTT.

V is TRBV7-3 and J is TRBJ1-1, with D unclear. The CDR3 sequence is 16 residues long. The germline V gene encodes CDR1 SGHTA and CDR2 FQGTGA. Trimming removed 2 bases at V and 5 bases at J, with 18 bases between. CDR3 in DNA: TGTGCCAGCAGCTTAGCGGGGTCAAGGTTGGTTACTGAAGCTTTCTTT. As protein: CASSLAGSRLVTEAFF.

V and J are TRBV6-5 and TRBJ2-7, with D possibly TRBD1 on 5 matching bases. V was trimmed by 0 bases and J by 7 bases, leaving 10 bases between them. The CDR3 is made up of 13 amino acids. CDR1 MNHEY and CDR2 SVGAGI come from the germline V gene. CDR3 protein: CASSYSSQGEQYF. CDR3 sequence (DNA): TGTGCCAGCAGTTACTCGAGTCAGGGTGAGCAGTACTTC.

V and J are TRBV25-1 and TRBJ2-3; D is possibly TRBD2 (6 bases). The germline V gene has CDR1 MGHDK and CDR2 SYGVNS. V was shortened by 8 bases and J by 6 bases, with 30 bases between the two germline ends. The CDR3 is 18 amino acids. As DNA, the CDR3 is TGTGCCAGCGGGGAAACGGGACTCCGGACGAGGGAGGCGGATACGCAGTATTTT. Translation: CASGETGLRTREADTQYF.